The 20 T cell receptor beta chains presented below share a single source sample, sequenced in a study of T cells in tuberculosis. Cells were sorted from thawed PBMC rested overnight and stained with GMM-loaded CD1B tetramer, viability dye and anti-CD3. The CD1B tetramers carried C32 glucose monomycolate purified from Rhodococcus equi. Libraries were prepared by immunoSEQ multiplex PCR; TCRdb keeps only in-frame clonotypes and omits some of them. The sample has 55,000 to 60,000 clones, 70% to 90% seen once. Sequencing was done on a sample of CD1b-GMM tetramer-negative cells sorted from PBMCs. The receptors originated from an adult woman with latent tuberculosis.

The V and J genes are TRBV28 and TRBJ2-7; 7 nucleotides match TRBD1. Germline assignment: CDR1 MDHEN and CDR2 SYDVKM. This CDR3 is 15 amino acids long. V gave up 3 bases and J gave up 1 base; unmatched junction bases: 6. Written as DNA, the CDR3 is TGTGCCAGCAGTTTGCCAGGGGGACAGTCCTACGAGCAGTACTTC. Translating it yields CASSLPGGQSYEQYF.

The CDR3 here is CASSSSHRGLSYNSPLHF. The CDR3 DNA reads as TGTGCCAGCAGCTCTTCACACAGGGGGTTATCCTATAATTCACCCCTCCACTTT. This chain connects TRBV7-2 to TRBJ1-6, with 8 positions matching TRBD1. Trimming cost V 4 bases and J 1 base; bases outside gene matches: 9. Germline values: CDR1 SGHTA, CDR2 FQGNSA. The CDR3 totals 18 residues.

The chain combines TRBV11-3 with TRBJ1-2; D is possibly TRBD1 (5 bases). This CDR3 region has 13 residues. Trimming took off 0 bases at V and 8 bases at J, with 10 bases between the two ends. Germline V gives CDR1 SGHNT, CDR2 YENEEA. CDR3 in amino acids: CASSLDGGRGYTF. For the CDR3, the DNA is TGTGCCAGCAGCTTAGACGGGGGAAGGGGCTACACCTTC.

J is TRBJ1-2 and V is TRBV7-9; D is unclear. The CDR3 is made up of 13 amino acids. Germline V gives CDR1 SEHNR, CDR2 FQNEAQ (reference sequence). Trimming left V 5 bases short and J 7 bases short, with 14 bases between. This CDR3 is CASSDFGSFGYTF. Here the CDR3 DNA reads TGTGCCAGCAGCGATTTCGGGAGTTTTGGCTACACCTTC.

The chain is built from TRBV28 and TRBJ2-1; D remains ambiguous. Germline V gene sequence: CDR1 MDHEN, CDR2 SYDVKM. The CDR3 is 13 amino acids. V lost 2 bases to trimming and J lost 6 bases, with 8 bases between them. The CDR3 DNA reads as TGTGCCAGCAGTTTAAGGAGTCCCAATGAGCAGTTCTTC. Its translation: CASSLRSPNEQFF.

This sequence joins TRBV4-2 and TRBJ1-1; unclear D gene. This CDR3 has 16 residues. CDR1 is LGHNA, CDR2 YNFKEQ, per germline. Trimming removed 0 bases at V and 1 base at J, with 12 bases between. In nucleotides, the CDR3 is TGTGCCAGCAGCCAAGATCGGGAGGAGTCGAACACTGAAGCTTTCTTT. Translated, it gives CASSQDREESNTEAFF.

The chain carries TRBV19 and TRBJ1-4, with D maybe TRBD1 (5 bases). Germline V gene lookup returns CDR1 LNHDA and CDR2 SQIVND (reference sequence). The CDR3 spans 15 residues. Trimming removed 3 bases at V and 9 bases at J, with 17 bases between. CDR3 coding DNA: TGTGCCAGTAGTATTTTCGACAGCCTGAATAAAAAACTGTTTTTT. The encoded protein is CASSIFDSLNKKLFF.

CDR3 protein: CASSRGTDYEQYF. CDR3 in DNA: TGTGCCAGCAGCCGCGGGACTGATTACGAGCAGTACTTC. The chain combines TRBV4-2 with TRBJ2-7, with TRBD2 as a possible D gene (6 bases). Trimming took off 4 bases at V and 4 bases at J, with 11 bases between the two ends. CDR1 and CDR2 from the germline V gene are LGHNA and YNFKEQ. The CDR3 has 13 residues.

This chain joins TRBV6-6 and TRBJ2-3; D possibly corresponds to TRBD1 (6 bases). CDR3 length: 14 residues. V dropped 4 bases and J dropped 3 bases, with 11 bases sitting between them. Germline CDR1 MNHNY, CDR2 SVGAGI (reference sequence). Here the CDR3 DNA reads TGTGCCAGCAGTTTGCAGGGGCGGACAGATACGCAGTATTTT. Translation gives CASSLQGRTDTQYF.

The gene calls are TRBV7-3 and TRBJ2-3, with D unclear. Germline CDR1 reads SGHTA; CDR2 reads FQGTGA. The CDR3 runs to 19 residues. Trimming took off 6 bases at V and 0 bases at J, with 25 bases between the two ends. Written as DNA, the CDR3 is TGTGCCAGCAGTCCTACTGTGCGGCGGAGAAACCCTAGCACAGATACGCAGTATTTT. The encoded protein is CASSPTVRRRNPSTDTQYF.

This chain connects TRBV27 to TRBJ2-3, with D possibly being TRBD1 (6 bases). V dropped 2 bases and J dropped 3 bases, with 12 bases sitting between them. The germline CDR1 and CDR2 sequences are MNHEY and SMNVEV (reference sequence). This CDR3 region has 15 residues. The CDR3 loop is CASSLIRGGTDTQYF. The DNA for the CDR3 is TGTGCCAGCAGTTTAATCAGGGGCGGAACAGATACGCAGTATTTT.

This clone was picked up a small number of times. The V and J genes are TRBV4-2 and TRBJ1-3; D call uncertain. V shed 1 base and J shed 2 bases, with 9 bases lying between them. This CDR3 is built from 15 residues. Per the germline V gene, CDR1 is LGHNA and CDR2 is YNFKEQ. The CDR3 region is CASSQVQEAGNTIYF. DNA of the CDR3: TGTGCCAGCAGCCAAGTTCAGGAGGCTGGAAACACCATATATTTT.

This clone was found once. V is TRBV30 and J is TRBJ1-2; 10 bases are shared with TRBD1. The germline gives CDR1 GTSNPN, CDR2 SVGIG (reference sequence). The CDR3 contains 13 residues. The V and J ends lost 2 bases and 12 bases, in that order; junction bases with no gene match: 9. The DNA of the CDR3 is TGTGCCTGGAGTTACGGGACAGGGGCCTCCCACACCTTC. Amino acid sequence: CAWSYGTGASHTF.

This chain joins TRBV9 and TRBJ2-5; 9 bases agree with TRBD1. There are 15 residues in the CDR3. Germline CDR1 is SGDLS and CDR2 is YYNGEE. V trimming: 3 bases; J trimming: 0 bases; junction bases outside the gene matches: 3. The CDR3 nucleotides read TGTGCCAGCAGCGGAGGACAGGGGAACCAAGAGACCCAGTACTTC. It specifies CASSGGQGNQETQYF.

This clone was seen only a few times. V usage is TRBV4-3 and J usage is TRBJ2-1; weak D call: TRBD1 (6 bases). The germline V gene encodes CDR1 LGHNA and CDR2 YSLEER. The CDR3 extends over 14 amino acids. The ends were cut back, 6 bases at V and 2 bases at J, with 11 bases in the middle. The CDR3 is CASSHRVAYNEQFF. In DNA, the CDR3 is TGCGCCAGCAGTCACAGGGTGGCCTACAATGAGCAGTTCTTC.

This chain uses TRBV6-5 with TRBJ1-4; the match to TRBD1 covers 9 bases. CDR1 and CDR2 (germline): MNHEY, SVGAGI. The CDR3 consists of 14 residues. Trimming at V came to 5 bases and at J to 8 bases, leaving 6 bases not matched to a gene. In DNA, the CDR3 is TGTGCCAGCAGTAGGGGGACAGGGCGGGAAAAACTGTTTTTT. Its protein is CASSRGTGREKLFF.

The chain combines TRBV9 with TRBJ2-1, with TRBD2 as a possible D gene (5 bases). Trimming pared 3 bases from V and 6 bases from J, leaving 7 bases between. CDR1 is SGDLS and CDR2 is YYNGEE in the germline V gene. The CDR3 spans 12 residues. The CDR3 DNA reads TGTGCCAGCAGCGGGACTTCCAATGAGCAGTTCTTC. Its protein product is CASSGTSNEQFF.

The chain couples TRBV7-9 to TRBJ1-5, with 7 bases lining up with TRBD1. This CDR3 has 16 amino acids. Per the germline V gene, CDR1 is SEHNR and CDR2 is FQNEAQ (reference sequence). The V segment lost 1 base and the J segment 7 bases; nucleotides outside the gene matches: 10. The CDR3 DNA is TGTGCCAGCAGCTTAGAGGGGGCGAGGGGGTGGCAGCCCCAGCATTTT. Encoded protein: CASSLEGARGWQPQHF.

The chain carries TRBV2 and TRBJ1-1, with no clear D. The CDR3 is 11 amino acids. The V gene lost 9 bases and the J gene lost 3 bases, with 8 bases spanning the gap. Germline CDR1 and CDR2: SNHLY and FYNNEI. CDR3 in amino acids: CARSGHTEAFF. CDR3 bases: TGTGCCAGAAGCGGACACACTGAAGCTTTCTTT.

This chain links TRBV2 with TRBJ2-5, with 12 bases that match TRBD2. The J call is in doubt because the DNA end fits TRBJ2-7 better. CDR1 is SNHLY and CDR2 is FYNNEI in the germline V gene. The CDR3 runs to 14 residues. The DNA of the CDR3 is TGTGCCAGCAGTGGACTAGCGGGGGCCGTCGAGCAGTACTTC. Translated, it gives CASSGLAGAVEQYF.